Sequencing of this T cell receptor beta chain was carried out in a study of regulatory T cells in long-lasting Graves disease. CDR1 and CDR2 (germline): SGHDN, FVKESK. The V end was cut by 4 bases, the J end by 6 bases, with 7 bases between. CDR3 length equals 12 residues. Noted time point: newly diagnosed GD, antithyroid drugs for less than 3 months. RNA isolated from PBMCs was used to make the TCR library. To make TCR beta libraries, researchers used iRepertoire HTBI primers and Arm-PCR of CDR3 regions. In TCRdb, the multiplex PCR reads were re-called with MiXCR into one record per CDR3 protein. The sample yields some 500,000 distinct CDR3 sequences, 16% seen once. This clonotype was observed a few times. The data were also submitted as part of a second study, on T cells in Graves' hyperthyroidism and ophthalmopathy.

The chain recombines TRBV14 with TRBJ2-1; D unresolved. The TCR originated in a woman aged 35 to 59 with Graves disease. The input for sequencing was peripheral blood mononuclear cells (PBMCs), taken at new diagnosis, from a patient treated with antithyroid drugs. The CDR3 sequence is CASSLQINEQFF. The DNA of the CDR3 is TGTGCCAGCAGCCTACAGATCAATGAGCAGTTCTTC.